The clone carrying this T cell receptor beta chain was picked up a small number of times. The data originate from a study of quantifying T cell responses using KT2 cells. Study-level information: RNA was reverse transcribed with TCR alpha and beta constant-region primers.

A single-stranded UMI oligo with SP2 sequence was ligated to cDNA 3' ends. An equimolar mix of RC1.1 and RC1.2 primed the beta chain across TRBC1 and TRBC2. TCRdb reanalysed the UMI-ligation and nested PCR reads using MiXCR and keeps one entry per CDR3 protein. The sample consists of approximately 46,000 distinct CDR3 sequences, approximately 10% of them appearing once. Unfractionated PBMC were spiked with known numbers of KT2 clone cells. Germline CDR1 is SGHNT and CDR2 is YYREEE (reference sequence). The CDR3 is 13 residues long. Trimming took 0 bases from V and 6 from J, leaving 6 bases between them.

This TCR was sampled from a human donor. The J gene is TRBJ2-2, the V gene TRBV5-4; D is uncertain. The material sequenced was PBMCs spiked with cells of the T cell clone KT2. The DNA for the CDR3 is TGTGCCAGCAGCTTGGTGGGTTCCGGGGAGCTGTTTTTT. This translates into CASSLVGSGELFF.